The clone carrying this T cell receptor (beta chain) was recorded only once. What it recognizes is unknown. Generated by immunoSEQ multiplex PCR, the TCRdb table keeps only in-frame clones and is missing some. The table records fewer than 100,000 clones, roughly 89% of them present only once. This entry belongs to a study of OX40 agonist ivuxolimab in advanced cancers. Study details: Patients treated during dose escalation were battling hepatocellular carcinoma, melanoma, renal cell or head and neck cancer. A partial response was reached by three patients: one with hepatocellular carcinoma and two with cutaneous melanoma.

Broader study findings: Expanded peripheral T-cell antigen specificity went undetermined.

This CDR3 region has 15 residues. The V gene end was trimmed by 2 bases and the J gene end by 8 bases; junction bases not matched to a gene: 6. Looked up from germline, CDR1 is SGHTA and CDR2 is FQGTGA. The sequencing used CD4+ or CD8+ T cells sorted from blood, collected in a trial of the OX40 agonist ivuxolimab. The chain combines TRBV7-3 with TRBJ2-1; 10 nucleotides line up with TRBD2. The receptor's source is an adult with an advanced solid tumor such as melanoma, head and neck, liver or kidney cancer. The chain's CDR3 is CASSLVSGRIDEQFF. The CDR3 DNA sequence: TGTGCCAGCAGCTTAGTTAGCGGGAGGATCGATGAGCAGTTCTTC.